The 15 T cell receptor beta chains given below trace back to one sample, sequenced in a study of CD8 T cells in Susac syndrome. The RNA, about 0.5 to 1 ug, was put through reverse transcription using random hexamers. TCRdb ran MiXCR on the immunoSEQ multiplex PCR reads and lists one entry per CDR3 protein. The data show under 200,000 distinct CDR3 sequences, roughly nine tenths seen once. Sequenced input: CD4+ T cells from PBMCs. The receptors come from a human donor with Susac syndrome.

The chain recombines TRBV7-2 with TRBJ2-5; tentative D call: TRBD2 (7 bases). The CDR3 totals 12 residues. CDR1 and CDR2 (germline): SGHTA, FQGNSA. With 11 bases removed from V and 7 bases from J, the gap between germline ends came to 17 bases. CDR3 in DNA: TGTGCCGCCAGGGCCGCGGGGGCGACCCAGTACTTC. Its translation: CAARAAGATQYF.

The V and J genes are TRBV5-1 and TRBJ2-1, with 9 bases fitting TRBD1. Germline CDR1 SGHRS, CDR2 YFSETQ. Trimming cost V 5 bases and J 6 bases; bases outside gene matches: 9. CDR3 length: 15 amino acids. CDR3 sequence (DNA): TGCGCCAGCAGAGTCTCCGGGGACAGGGCCAATGAGCAGTTCTTC. Translated: CASRVSGDRANEQFF.

The chain joins TRBV9 to TRBJ2-5, with D tentatively TRBD1 or TRBD2 (6 bases each). Germline loops: CDR1 SGDLS, CDR2 YYNGEE. Trimming removed 6 bases at V and 1 base at J, with 10 bases between. The CDR3 runs 13 residues. CDR3 sequence (DNA): TGTGCCAGCAATAGGGGGGTCCAAGAGACCCAGTACTTC. It specifies CASNRGVQETQYF.

This chain uses TRBV12-5 with TRBJ2-2, with no clear D. This CDR3 region has 15 residues. Germline values: CDR1 LGHNT, CDR2 FRNRAP. Between the trimmed V and J ends, which lost 6 bases and 4 bases, there was a span of 15 bases. CDR3 sequence: CASGPPPPGTGELFF. The CDR3 DNA is TGTGCTAGTGGCCCGCCCCCCCCGGGCACCGGGGAGCTGTTTTTT.

This clonotype has only one observation. This rearrangement joins TRBV29-1 to TRBJ2-1, with 9 bases lining up with TRBD2. V trimming: 2 bases; J trimming: 9 bases; junction bases outside the gene matches: 5. Germline CDR1 is SQVTM and CDR2 is ANQGSEA. There are 13 residues in the CDR3. Here the CDR3 reads CSVEQDSGGEQFF. The CDR3 nucleotides are TGCAGCGTTGAACAGGATAGCGGGGGTGAGCAGTTCTTC.

CDR3 region: CASHSAGLNTEAFF. DNA of the CDR3: TGTGCCAGCCACTCTGCAGGGTTGAACACTGAAGCTTTCTTT. This chain connects TRBV5-6 to TRBJ1-1; D is perhaps TRBD1 (5 bases). Germline lookup yields CDR1 SGHDT and CDR2 YYEEEE. V lost 7 bases, J lost 0 bases, and 13 bases lay in between. This CDR3 has 14 amino acids.

The chain uses TRBV2 and TRBJ2-7; possibly TRBD2 for D (5 bases). This CDR3 is built from 14 residues. V was shortened by 6 bases and J by 7 bases, with 19 bases between the two germline ends. Germline values: CDR1 SNHLY, CDR2 FYNNEI. CDR3 in amino acids: CASSPTGLVWEQYF. For the CDR3, the DNA is TGTGCCAGCAGCCCTACTGGACTCGTCTGGGAGCAGTACTTC.

The rearrangement joins TRBV2 to TRBJ2-2; 7 nucleotides match TRBD2. V lost 5 bases and J lost 0; bases outside the gene matches: 3. CDR3 length equals 15 residues. In germline, CDR1 is SNHLY, CDR2 FYNNEI. The DNA for the CDR3 is TGTGCCAGCAGTTTAGCGGGTCCGAACACCGGGGAGCTGTTTTTT. Protein: CASSLAGPNTGELFF.

The chain uses TRBV6-1 and TRBJ2-7; D unclear. There are 13 residues in the CDR3. Germline V lookup: CDR1 MNHNS, CDR2 SASEGT. Trimming took 2 bases from V and 5 from J, leaving 10 bases between them. The DNA of the CDR3 is TGTGCCAGCAGTGAACGGACCGACCACGAGCAGTACTTC. Protein product: CASSERTDHEQYF.

The chain has TRBV27 and TRBJ2-1; 9 bases match TRBD1. This CDR3 is 15 amino acids long. V gave up 5 bases and J gave up 5 bases; unmatched junction bases: 7. CDR1 MNHEY and CDR2 SMNVEV come from the germline V gene (reference sequence). This CDR3 reads CASSEQGALHNEQFF. In DNA, the CDR3 is TGTGCCAGCAGTGAACAGGGGGCTCTCCACAATGAGCAGTTCTTC.

The chain employs TRBV2 and TRBJ2-3; 7 nucleotides line up with TRBD2. The CDR3 length is 16 residues. The trim removed 3 bases at V and 4 bases at J, leaving 10 bases unmatched. CDR1 and CDR2 from the germline V gene are SNHLY and FYNNEI. The CDR3 reads CASSESSGTSADTQYF. CDR3 DNA sequence: TGTGCCAGCAGTGAGTCGAGCGGGACGAGTGCAGATACGCAGTATTTT.

V gene TRBV11-2 combines with J gene TRBJ1-2, with a weak D call TRBD1 (5 bases). Per germline, CDR1 SGHAT and CDR2 FQNNGV. Trimming shortened V by 1 base and J by 3 bases, and 12 bases separated the two germline ends. The CDR3 has 15 residues. This chain's CDR3 is CASSLAPGTDYGYTF. The CDR3 coding sequence is TGTGCCAGCAGCTTAGCCCCCGGGACGGACTATGGCTACACCTTC.

The gene calls are TRBV5-1 and TRBJ2-2; no reliable D call. Germline CDR1 SGHRS, CDR2 YFSETQ. The V gene lost 5 bases and the J gene lost 8 bases, with 16 bases spanning the gap. This CDR3 has 14 amino acids. The DNA for the CDR3 is TGCGCCAGCAGGCCCGAAAGTGTTCGGGGGGAGCTGTTTTTT. Translated: CASRPESVRGELFF.

V gene TRBV6-5 combines with J gene TRBJ2-1, with D possibly TRBD1 on 5 matching bases. There are 15 residues in the CDR3. V shed 0 bases and J shed 4 bases, with 10 bases lying between them. Per germline, CDR1 MNHEY and CDR2 SVGAGI. DNA of the CDR3: TGTGCCAGCAGTTACTCAGGGGTCCAGTACAATGAGCAGTTCTTC. It encodes CASSYSGVQYNEQFF.

The V gene is TRBV9, the J gene TRBJ2-7; possible D gene TRBD2, 6 bases. The CDR3 totals 12 residues. The V end was cut by 1 base, the J end by 6 bases, with 8 bases between. The germline gives CDR1 SGDLS, CDR2 YYNGEE. The CDR3 spells CASSVYGGEQYF. CDR3 in DNA: TGTGCCAGCAGCGTATACGGGGGCGAGCAGTACTTC.